The present entry profiles one T cell receptor beta chain with its context. Method: immunoSEQ multiplex PCR; TCRdb's copy keeps in-frame clones and lacks some. The sample yields more than 95,000 clones, 91% seen once. The data originate from a study of T cell responses to AZD1222 COVID-19 vaccine. The CDR3 length is 16 residues. CDR1 and CDR2 from the germline V gene are SEHNR and FQNEAQ (reference sequence). V lost 3 bases and J lost 5; bases outside the gene matches: 7. This TCR was recovered from an adult in good health. The sample consisted of peripheral blood, taken on day 0 of AZD1222 vaccination. This chain uses TRBV7-9 with TRBJ2-5; the match to TRBD2 covers 12 bases. The CDR3 region has the DNA TGTGCCAGCAGCTTTGGCTGGACTAGCGGGAAGGAGACCCAGTACTTC. Amino acid sequence: CASSFGWTSGKETQYF. Full variable domain (rest looked up from reference TRBV7-9 and TRBJ2-5): DTGVSQNPRHKITKRGQNVTFRCDPISEHNRLYWYRQTLGQGPEFLTYFQNEAQLEKSRLLSDRFSAERPKGSFSTLEIQRTEQGDSAMYLCASSFGWTSGKETQYFGPGTRLLVL.